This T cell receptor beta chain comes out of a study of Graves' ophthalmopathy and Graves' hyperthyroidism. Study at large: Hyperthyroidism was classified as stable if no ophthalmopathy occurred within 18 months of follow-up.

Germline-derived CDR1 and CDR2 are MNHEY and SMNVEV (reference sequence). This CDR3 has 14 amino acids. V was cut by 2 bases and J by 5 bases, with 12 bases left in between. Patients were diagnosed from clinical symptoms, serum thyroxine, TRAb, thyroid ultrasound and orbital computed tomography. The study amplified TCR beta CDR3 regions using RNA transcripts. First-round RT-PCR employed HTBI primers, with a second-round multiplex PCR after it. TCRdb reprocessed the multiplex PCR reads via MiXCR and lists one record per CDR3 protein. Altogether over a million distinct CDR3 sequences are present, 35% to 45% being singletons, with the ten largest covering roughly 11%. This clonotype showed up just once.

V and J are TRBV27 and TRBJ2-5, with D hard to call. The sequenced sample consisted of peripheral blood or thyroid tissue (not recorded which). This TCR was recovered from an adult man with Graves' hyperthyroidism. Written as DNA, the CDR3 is TGTGCCAGCAGTTTAGTTGGACCGAGGGAGACCCAGTACTTC. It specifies CASSLVGPRETQYF.